The T cell receptor beta chain under discussion was sequenced for a study of T cell repertoires in cytomegalovirus infection. Whole-study context: The public TCR beta signatures pointed to both CMV infection and matching HLA type. General study points: The study identified carriers of CMV plus the relevant HLA from cumulative public TCR beta family frequency.

On this clonotype: Its specificity is unknown.

CDR1 MNHNY and CDR2 SVGAGI come from the germline V gene (reference sequence). This CDR3 contains 17 residues. After removal of 2 bases from V and 1 base from J, the junction contained 7 bases not matched to a gene. TCRdb re-analysed the reads in MiXCR, keeping a single row per CDR3 protein. The repertoire holds some 940,000 distinct CDR3 sequences, with around 30% as singletons. The clonotype comes from a human donor in good health (CMV status not recorded). Some clones in this sample may be carry-over from other donors' samples. The V and J genes are TRBV6-6 and TRBJ1-1, with TRBD1 identical over 10 bases. The sample here was cultured CD8+ T cells from PBMCs, taken from culture after CMV antigen stimulation. The CDR3 loop reads CASSYPRTGGKNTEAFF. The CDR3 DNA sequence: TGTGCCAGCAGTTACCCTCGGACAGGGGGAAAGAACACTGAAGCTTTCTTT.